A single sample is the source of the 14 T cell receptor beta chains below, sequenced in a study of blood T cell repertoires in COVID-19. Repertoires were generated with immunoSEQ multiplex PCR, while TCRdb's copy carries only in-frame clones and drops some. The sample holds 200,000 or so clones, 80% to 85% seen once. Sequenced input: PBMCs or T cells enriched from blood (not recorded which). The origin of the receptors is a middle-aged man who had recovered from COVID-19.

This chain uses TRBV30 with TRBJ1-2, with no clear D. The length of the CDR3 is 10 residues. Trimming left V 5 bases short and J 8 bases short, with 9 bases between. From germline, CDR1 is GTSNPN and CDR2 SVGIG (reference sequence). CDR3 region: CAWAPPGYTF. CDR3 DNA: TGTGCCTGGGCCCCTCCGGGCTACACCTTC.

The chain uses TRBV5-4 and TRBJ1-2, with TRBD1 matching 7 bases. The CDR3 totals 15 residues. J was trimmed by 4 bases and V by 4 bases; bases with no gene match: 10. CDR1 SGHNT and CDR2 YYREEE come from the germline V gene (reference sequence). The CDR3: CASSLAGQTLYGYTF. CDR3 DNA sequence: TGTGCCAGCAGCCTGGCGGGACAGACACTCTATGGCTACACCTTC.

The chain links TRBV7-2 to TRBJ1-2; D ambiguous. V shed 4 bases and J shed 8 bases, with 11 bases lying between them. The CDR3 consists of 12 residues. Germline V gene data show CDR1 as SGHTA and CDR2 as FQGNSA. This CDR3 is CASSYSLKGYTF. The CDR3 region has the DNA TGTGCCAGCAGCTACAGCCTAAAGGGCTACACCTTC.

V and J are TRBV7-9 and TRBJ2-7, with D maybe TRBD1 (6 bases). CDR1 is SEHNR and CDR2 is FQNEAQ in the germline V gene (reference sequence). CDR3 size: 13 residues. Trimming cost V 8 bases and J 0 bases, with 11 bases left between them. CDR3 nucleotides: TGTGCCAGCCAAGACAGGTACTCCTACGAGCAGTACTTC. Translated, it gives CASQDRYSYEQYF. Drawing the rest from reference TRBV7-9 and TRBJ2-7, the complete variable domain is DTGVSQNPRHKITKRGQNVTFRCDPISEHNRLYWYRQTLGQGPEFLTYFQNEAQLEKSRLLSDRFSAERPKGSFSTLEIQRTEQGDSAMYLCASQDRYSYEQYFGPGTRLTVT.

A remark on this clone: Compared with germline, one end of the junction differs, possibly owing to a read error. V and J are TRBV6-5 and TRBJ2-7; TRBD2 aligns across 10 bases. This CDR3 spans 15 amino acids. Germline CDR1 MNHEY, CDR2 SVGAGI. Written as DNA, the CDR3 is TGTGCCAGCAGTTACGAACGGACTAGCGGCTTCAAATTACTATTC. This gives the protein CASSYERTSGFKLLF.

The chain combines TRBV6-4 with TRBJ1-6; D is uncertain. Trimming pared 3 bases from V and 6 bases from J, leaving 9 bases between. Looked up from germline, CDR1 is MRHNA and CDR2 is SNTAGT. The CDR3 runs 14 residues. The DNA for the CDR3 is TGTGCCAGCAGTGAGGTAGGAGGTAATTCACCCCTCCACTTT. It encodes CASSEVGGNSPLHF.

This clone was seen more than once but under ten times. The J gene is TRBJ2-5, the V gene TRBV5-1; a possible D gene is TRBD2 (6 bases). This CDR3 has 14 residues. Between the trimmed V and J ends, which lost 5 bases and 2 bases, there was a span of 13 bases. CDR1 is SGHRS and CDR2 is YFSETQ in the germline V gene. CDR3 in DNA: TGCGCCAGCAGTCGGGGGAATGGGCAAGAGACCCAGTACTTC. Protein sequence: CASSRGNGQETQYF. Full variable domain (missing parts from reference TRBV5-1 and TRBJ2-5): KAGVTQTPRYLIKTRGQQVTLSCSPISGHRSVSWYQQTPGQGLQFLFEYFSETQRNKGNFPGRFSGRQFSNSRSEMNVSTLELGDSALYLCASSRGNGQETQYFGPGTRLLVL.

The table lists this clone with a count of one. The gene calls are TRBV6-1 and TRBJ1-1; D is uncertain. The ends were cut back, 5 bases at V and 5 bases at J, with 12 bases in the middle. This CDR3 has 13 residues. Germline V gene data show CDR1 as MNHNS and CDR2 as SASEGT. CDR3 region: CASSWAYETEAFF. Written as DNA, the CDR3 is TGTGCCAGCAGTTGGGCGTATGAGACTGAAGCTTTCTTT.

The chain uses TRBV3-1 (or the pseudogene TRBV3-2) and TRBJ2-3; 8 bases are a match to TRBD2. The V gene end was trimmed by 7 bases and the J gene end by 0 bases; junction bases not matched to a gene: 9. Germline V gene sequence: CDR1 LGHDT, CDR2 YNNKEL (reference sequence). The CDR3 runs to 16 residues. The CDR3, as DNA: TGTGCCAGCACGTCTTTTAGCGGGGCAAGCACAGATACGCAGTATTTT. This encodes CASTSFSGASTDTQYF.

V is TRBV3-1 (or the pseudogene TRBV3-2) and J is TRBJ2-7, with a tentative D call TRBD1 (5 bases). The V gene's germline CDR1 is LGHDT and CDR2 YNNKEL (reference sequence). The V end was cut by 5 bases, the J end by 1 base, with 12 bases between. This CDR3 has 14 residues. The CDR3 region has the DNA TGTGCCAGCAGCGTAGAAGGGGATTCCTACGAGCAGTACTTC. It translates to CASSVEGDSYEQYF.

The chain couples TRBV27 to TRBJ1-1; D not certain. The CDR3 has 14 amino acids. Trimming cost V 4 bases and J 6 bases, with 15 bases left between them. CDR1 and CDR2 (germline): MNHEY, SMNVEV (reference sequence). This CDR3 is CASSWEVGRAEAFF. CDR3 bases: TGTGCCAGCAGTTGGGAAGTTGGGAGGGCTGAAGCTTTCTTT.

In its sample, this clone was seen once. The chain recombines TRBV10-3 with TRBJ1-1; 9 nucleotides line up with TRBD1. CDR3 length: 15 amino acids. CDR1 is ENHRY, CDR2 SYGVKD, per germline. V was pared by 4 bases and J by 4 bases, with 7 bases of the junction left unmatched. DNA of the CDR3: TGTGCCATCAGTGGACCGGGACAGGGAACCACTGAAGCTTTCTTT. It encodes CAISGPGQGTTEAFF.

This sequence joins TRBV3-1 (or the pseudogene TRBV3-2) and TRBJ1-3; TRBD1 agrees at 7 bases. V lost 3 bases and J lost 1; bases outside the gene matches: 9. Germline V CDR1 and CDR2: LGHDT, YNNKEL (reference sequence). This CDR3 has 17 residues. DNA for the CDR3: TGTGCCAGCAGCCATGAGGGGGCCGAGAATTCTGGAAACACCATATATTTT. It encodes CASSHEGAENSGNTIYF.

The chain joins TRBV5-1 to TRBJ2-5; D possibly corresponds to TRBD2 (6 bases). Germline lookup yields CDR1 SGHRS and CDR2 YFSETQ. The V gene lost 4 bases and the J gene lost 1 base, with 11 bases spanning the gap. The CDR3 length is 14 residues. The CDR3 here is CASSQRDFQETQYF. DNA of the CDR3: TGCGCCAGCAGCCAAAGGGACTTCCAAGAGACCCAGTACTTC. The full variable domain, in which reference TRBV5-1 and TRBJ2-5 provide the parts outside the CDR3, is KAGVTQTPRYLIKTRGQQVTLSCSPISGHRSVSWYQQTPGQGLQFLFEYFSETQRNKGNFPGRFSGRQFSNSRSEMNVSTLELGDSALYLCASSQRDFQETQYFGPGTRLLVL.